Below, 18 T cell receptor beta chains from the same sample are listed, as sequenced in a study of control samples from healthy donors and cancer patients. Libraries were prepared by immunoSEQ multiplex PCR; TCRdb keeps only in-frame clonotypes and omits some of them. This table holds around 53,000 clones, 86% found once. Sequenced sample: PBMCs. Receptors originate from a woman aged 50 to 60 with lung cancer.

The rearrangement links TRBV2 to TRBJ1-4; no definite D call. There are 11 residues in the CDR3. Trimming shortened V by 5 bases and J by 8 bases, and 6 bases separated the two germline ends. Germline V CDR1 and CDR2: SNHLY, FYNNEI. The CDR3: CASSLTEKLFF. Here the CDR3 DNA reads TGTGCCAGCAGTCTCACCGAAAAACTGTTTTTT.

The chain employs TRBV5-1 and TRBJ1-1; no firm D call. This CDR3 has 13 amino acids. The V gene's germline CDR1 is SGHRS and CDR2 YFSETQ. V shed 2 bases and J shed 0 bases, with 5 bases lying between them. The CDR3 bases are TGCGCCAGCAGCTTCAATTTGAACACTGAAGCTTTCTTT. Translation: CASSFNLNTEAFF.

The table lists this clone with a count of one. The chain combines TRBV6-1 with TRBJ1-1; D ambiguous. CDR1 and CDR2 from the germline V gene are MNHNS and SASEGT. The CDR3 spans 13 residues. Trimming took off 2 bases at V and 3 bases at J, with 7 bases between the two ends. The CDR3 DNA sequence: TGTGCCAGCAGTGAAAAGTGGGACACTGAAGCTTTCTTT. Translation: CASSEKWDTEAFF.

This clone came up a few times. Other DNA sequences of this sample code for an identical CDR3. V is TRBV6-5 and J is TRBJ2-2, with D tentatively TRBD1 (5 bases). The germline gives CDR1 MNHEY, CDR2 SVGAGI. Trimming removed 5 bases from V and 5 bases from J, with 6 bases in between. This CDR3 region has 12 residues. CDR3 sequence reads: CASSRTTGELFF. The CDR3 nucleotides are TGTGCCAGCAGTCGGACAACCGGGGAGCTGTTTTTT.

Only one count was recorded for this clone. This chain links TRBV23-1 with TRBJ1-2, with unresolved D. TRBV23-1 is annotated as an ORF whose role is uncertain. CDR3 size: 13 residues. Trimming removed 3 bases at V and 7 bases at J, with 12 bases between. CDR3 in amino acids: CASSQEALSGYTF. The CDR3 bases are TGCGCCAGCAGTCAGGAGGCTTTGAGTGGCTACACCTTC.

This clone was counted once. The chain employs TRBV5-4 and TRBJ1-1; 9 nucleotides agree with TRBD1. CDR3 length: 15 residues. Germline assignment: CDR1 SGHNT and CDR2 YYREEE (reference sequence). The V and J ends lost 3 bases and 5 bases, in that order; junction bases with no gene match: 8. In DNA, the CDR3 is TGTGCCAGCAGCTCAGTGGACAGGGGAGGAACTGAAGCTTTCTTT. Amino acid sequence: CASSSVDRGGTEAFF.

This chain links TRBV5-1 with TRBJ1-6, with 10 bases that match TRBD1. Per germline, CDR1 SGHRS and CDR2 YFSETQ. V lost 0 bases and J lost 10; bases outside the gene matches: 4. The CDR3 contains 15 residues. The CDR3 spells CASSLEGTGASPLHF. Written as DNA, the CDR3 is TGCGCCAGCAGCTTGGAGGGGACAGGGGCATCACCCCTCCACTTT.

CDR3 region: CASSLEGTDTQYF. The CDR3 bases are TGTGCCAGCAGCTTGGAGGGCACAGATACGCAGTATTTT. This rearrangement joins TRBV7-3 to TRBJ2-3, with D possibly being TRBD2 (5 bases). Germline CDR1 reads SGHTA; CDR2 reads FQGTGA. Trimming removed 3 bases at V and 1 base at J, with 5 bases between. The CDR3 totals 13 residues.

This chain links TRBV6-1 with TRBJ1-2; D perhaps matches TRBD1 (6 bases). The CDR3 is 15 amino acids. With 0 bases removed from V and 4 bases from J, the gap between germline ends came to 12 bases. From germline, CDR1 is MNHNS and CDR2 SASEGT. The CDR3 spells CASSEAGTSGYGYTF. The CDR3, as DNA: TGTGCCAGCAGTGAAGCTGGGACATCTGGCTATGGCTACACCTTC.

The V and J genes are TRBV14 and TRBJ1-1; D ambiguous. Trimming took off 1 base at V and 0 bases at J, with 6 bases between the two ends. CDR3 size: 14 residues. Germline lookup yields CDR1 SGHDN and CDR2 FVKESK. The CDR3 region has the DNA TGTGCCAGCAGCCAAGCGGGAATGAACACTGAAGCTTTCTTT. Translated, it gives CASSQAGMNTEAFF.

A few counts support this clone. The chain employs TRBV7-2 and TRBJ1-5, with 8 nucleotides matching TRBD1. The V and J ends lost 2 bases and 2 bases, in that order; junction bases with no gene match: 2. This CDR3 spans 15 amino acids. Germline V lookup: CDR1 SGHTA, CDR2 FQGNSA. CDR3: CASSLQGAGNQPQHF. In DNA, the CDR3 is TGTGCCAGCAGCTTACAGGGGGCAGGCAATCAGCCCCAGCATTTT.

V is TRBV5-1 and J is TRBJ1-1; tentatively, D is TRBD1 (5 bases). CDR3 length: 14 amino acids. Trimming shortened V by 3 bases and J by 0 bases, and 9 bases separated the two germline ends. CDR1 is SGHRS, CDR2 YFSETQ, per germline. CDR3 sequence: CASSYDRVNTEAFF. In DNA form, the CDR3 reads TGCGCCAGCAGCTACGACAGAGTGAACACTGAAGCTTTCTTT.

The DNA of the CDR3 is TGTGCCAGCTCACCAACCGGGACACCTGTTTCGGGAAACACCATATATTTT. Amino acid sequence: CASSPTGTPVSGNTIYF. The chain recombines TRBV18 with TRBJ1-3; D is possibly TRBD1 (6 bases). Germline CDR1 and CDR2: KGHSH and LQKENI. This CDR3 region has 17 residues. The V end lost 2 bases, the J end lost 4 bases, and 18 bases lay between the germline ends.

V and J are TRBV10-3 and TRBJ1-1, with D unresolved. The CDR3 is 12 residues long. In germline, CDR1 is ENHRY, CDR2 SYGVKD. V gave up 11 bases and J gave up 0 bases, with 10 bases separating them. In nucleotides, the CDR3 is TGTGCCTCAGCCGTCATGAACACTGAAGCTTTCTTT. It encodes CASAVMNTEAFF.

This clone was observed once. This chain connects TRBV7-9 to TRBJ2-2; no definite D call. CDR1 and CDR2 from the germline V gene are SEHNR and FQNEAQ (reference sequence). With 8 bases removed from V and 6 bases from J, the gap between germline ends came to 4 bases. This CDR3 is built from 10 residues. The CDR3 region is CASGSGELFF. The CDR3 DNA reads TGTGCCAGCGGGTCCGGGGAGCTGTTTTTT.

The rearrangement uses TRBV24-1 and TRBJ2-2; D remains ambiguous. The V gene's germline CDR1 is KGHDR and CDR2 SFDVKD. This CDR3 is 13 amino acids long. V lost 3 bases and J lost 7, with 8 bases in between. The CDR3, as DNA: TGTGCCACCAGTGATCGAGGAAACGGGGAGCTGTTTTTT. This encodes CATSDRGNGELFF.

The chain has TRBV19 and TRBJ1-5, with a possible D match to TRBD1 (6 bases). The CDR3 spans 14 residues. V was shortened by 6 bases and J by 7 bases, with 16 bases between the two germline ends. CDR1 and CDR2 from the germline V gene are LNHDA and SQIVND (reference sequence). CDR3 residues: CASSIQGRGQPQHF. The CDR3 DNA reads TGTGCCAGTAGCATACAGGGAAGGGGCCAGCCCCAGCATTTT.

This clone came up once. This rearrangement joins TRBV6-6 to TRBJ1-1; TRBD1 matches at 7 bases. The germline V gene encodes CDR1 MNHNY and CDR2 SVGAGI (reference sequence). CDR3 size: 13 residues. The ends lost 10 bases at V and 1 base at J; junction bases unmatched: 6. The chain's CDR3 is CATRQGANTEAFF. The CDR3 bases are TGTGCCACCCGACAGGGAGCGAACACTGAAGCTTTCTTT.